A single sample is the source of the 13 T cell receptor beta chains below, sequenced in a study of shared clonotypes between healthy human individuals. The method was immunoSEQ multiplex PCR; TCRdb's version includes in-frame clones alone and lacks a portion of them. This sample has about 460,000 clones, with 70% to 80% found just once. Sequenced input: PBMCs. The origin of the receptors is a woman in her thirties or forties in good health. Some clones in this sample may be carry-over from other donors' samples.

This chain links TRBV28 with TRBJ1-2; 7 bases are shared with TRBD1. Germline V gene sequence: CDR1 MDHEN, CDR2 SYDVKM. V lost 9 bases and J lost 6; bases outside the gene matches: 10. The CDR3 is 13 amino acids. CDR3 sequence: CASQKGAYDGYTF. The CDR3 nucleotides read TGTGCCAGTCAGAAGGGGGCGTATGATGGCTACACCTTC.

The chain carries TRBV4-1 and TRBJ2-5; D gene ambiguous. The germline V gene encodes CDR1 MGHRA and CDR2 YSYEKL. This CDR3 spans 16 amino acids. V was shortened by 2 bases and J by 0 bases, with 13 bases between the two germline ends. The DNA for the CDR3 is TGCGCCAGCAGCCAATTCGCCGCTAGGGACCAAGAGACCCAGTACTTC. This codes for CASSQFAARDQETQYF.

The rearrangement uses TRBV10-2 and TRBJ1-1; D unresolved. The CDR3 consists of 13 residues. In germline, CDR1 is WSHSY, CDR2 SAAADI. V gave up 7 bases and J gave up 0 bases, with 9 bases separating them. DNA for the CDR3: TGCGCCAGCAATCCGGGCCTGAACACTGAAGCTTTCTTT. Translation gives CASNPGLNTEAFF.

A word on this clone: The conserved phenylalanine or tryptophan is not found at the CDR3 terminus, so this likely reflects a read error. The V call is TRBV10-3, the J call TRBJ1-1; no clear D. Trimming took off 3 bases at V and 1 base at J, with 6 bases between the two ends. This CDR3 region has 13 residues. CDR1 is ENHRY, CDR2 SYGVKD, per germline. The CDR3 sequence: CAISDRENTEAFS. The CDR3 nucleotides read TGTGCCATCAGTGACCGGGAGAACACTGAAGCTTTCTCT.

The chain carries TRBV2 and TRBJ1-3; D unresolved. This CDR3 is built from 15 residues. The germline V and J ends were trimmed by 5 bases and 3 bases, with 14 bases remaining between them. Germline V gene sequence: CDR1 SNHLY, CDR2 FYNNEI. CDR3 sequence (DNA): TGTGCCAGCAGTTCTCGGGCCTCTGATGGAAACACCATATATTTT. This translates into CASSSRASDGNTIYF. The full variable domain, completed using reference TRBV2 and TRBJ1-3, is EPEVTQTPSHQVTQMGQEVILRCVPISNHLYFYWYRQILGQKVEFLVSFYNNEISEKSEIFDDQFSVERPDGSNFTLKIRSTKLEDSAMYFCASSSRASDGNTIYFGEGSWLTVV.

The chain couples TRBV4-2 to TRBJ2-7; 7 positions agree with TRBD2. V shed 1 base, J shed 5 bases, and the junction held 5 bases outside the gene matches. Looked up from germline, CDR1 is LGHNA and CDR2 is YNFKEQ. The CDR3 covers 14 residues. In nucleotides, the CDR3 is TGTGCCAGCAGCCAAGCCGGGAGGTTCGACGAGCAGTACTTC. This encodes CASSQAGRFDEQYF.

Of note for this clone: The likely explanation is a read error, given a far larger clone one base away. V is TRBV28 and J is TRBJ1-1; D gene unclear. CDR3 length equals 12 residues. The germline V gene has CDR1 MDHEN and CDR2 SYDVKM. The CDR3 nucleotides are TGTGCCCGCAGTTTAACTGGGGCTGAAGCTTTCTTT. Encoded protein: CARSLTGAEAFF.

The rearrangement uses TRBV29-1 and TRBJ2-7; 11 bases align to TRBD2. Trimming at V came to 5 bases and at J to 7 bases, leaving 10 bases not matched to a gene. Germline V gene sequence: CDR1 SQVTM, CDR2 ANQGSEA. The CDR3 spans 14 residues. The CDR3 loop reads CSVRVAGGPKEQYF. The CDR3 DNA reads as TGCAGCGTTAGAGTAGCGGGAGGGCCGAAAGAGCAGTACTTC.

Comments on this clone: A far larger clone lies a single base away; this is likely a read error. Other DNA sequences in this specimen translate into the identical CDR3. The V and J genes are TRBV30 and TRBJ2-6, with D possibly being TRBD1 (7 bases). Germline V gene data show CDR1 as GTSNPN and CDR2 as SVGIG (reference sequence). The length of the CDR3 is 15 residues. This chain's CDR3 is CARGTDLSGANVLTF. The CDR3 nucleotides read TGTGCCCGGGGGACAGACCTCTCTGGGGCCAACGTCCTGACGTTC.

V is TRBV18 and J is TRBJ1-1; 8 nucleotides line up with TRBD1. Germline V gives CDR1 KGHSH, CDR2 LQKENI. Unmatched junction bases numbered 2, after V lost 2 bases and J lost 3 bases. CDR3 length equals 14 residues. This CDR3 is CASSPTQGDTEAFF. In DNA form, the CDR3 reads TGTGCCAGCTCACCAACACAGGGGGACACTGAAGCTTTCTTT.

The CDR3 here is CSVEAGGGYEQYF. CDR3 in DNA: TGCAGCGTTGAGGCAGGGGGAGGGTACGAGCAGTACTTC. J is TRBJ2-7 and V is TRBV29-1, with D possibly being TRBD1 or TRBD2 (7 bases each). V gave up 3 bases and J gave up 4 bases, with 13 bases separating them. The germline V gene has CDR1 SQVTM and CDR2 ANQGSEA. The CDR3 loop spans 13 amino acids.

The rearrangement joins TRBV7-9 to TRBJ1-2; weak D call: TRBD1 (5 bases). The CDR3 has 14 amino acids. Germline CDR1 reads SEHNR; CDR2 reads FQNEAQ (reference sequence). Trimming pared 2 bases from V and 5 bases from J, leaving 12 bases between. The CDR3 bases are TGTGCCAGCAGCTTAATTTGGGACGGGTATGGCTACACCTTC. Translation gives CASSLIWDGYGYTF. Variable domain in full (rest from reference TRBV7-9 and TRBJ1-2): DTGVSQNPRHKITKRGQNVTFRCDPISEHNRLYWYRQTLGQGPEFLTYFQNEAQLEKSRLLSDRFSAERPKGSFSTLEIQRTEQGDSAMYLCASSLIWDGYGYTFGSGTRLTVV.

This clone was detected only a few times. The V and J genes are TRBV2 and TRBJ2-2, with D maybe TRBD2 (6 bases). The V end lost 8 bases, the J end lost 7 bases, and 20 bases lay between the germline ends. Germline CDR1 SNHLY, CDR2 FYNNEI. CDR3 length: 15 residues. The CDR3 DNA is TGTGCCAGCGGGGGTCCGGCGGGGACGGACGGGGAGCTGTTTTTT. As protein: CASGGPAGTDGELFF.